The T cell receptor (beta chain) under discussion was sequenced for a study of control samples from healthy donors and cancer patients (dated by TCRdb to 2018 to 2020). The CDR3 numbers 17 residues from cysteine through phenylalanine. Here the CDR3 DNA is all that survives: 51 bases in frame from base 1. Cut back by 3 bases and 7 bases, the V and J ends lie 25 bases apart. The CDR1 and CDR2 encoded by the germline V gene (reference sequence) are MNHEY and SMNVEV. Receptor amplification or capture employed the immunoSEQ multiplex PCR assay. TCRdb re-hosts the immuneACCESS table, in-frame sequences only. Its copies lack some clones; in the studies checked, an unresolved V gene accounts for under half of them, and the cause for the rest is not known. This sample is represented by around 170,000 clones; roughly 92% of them were singletons. The biggest ten clones account for approximately 1.5% of the sample.

On this clone: No cognate antigen has been identified for it. No much larger clone exists at a distance of one base, and base qualities are not known.

The TCR originated in a man in his thirties or forties in good health. The chain is made from TRBV27 and TRBJ2-7; the D element could tentatively be TRBD1 or TRBD2, as 5 bases agree for each. The sample was blood. The CDR3 has the sequence CASSFLNARGSASEQYF. Here is the DNA: TGTGCCAGCAGTTTCCTCAACGCGAGGGGTTCGGCTTCGGAGCAGTACTTC.